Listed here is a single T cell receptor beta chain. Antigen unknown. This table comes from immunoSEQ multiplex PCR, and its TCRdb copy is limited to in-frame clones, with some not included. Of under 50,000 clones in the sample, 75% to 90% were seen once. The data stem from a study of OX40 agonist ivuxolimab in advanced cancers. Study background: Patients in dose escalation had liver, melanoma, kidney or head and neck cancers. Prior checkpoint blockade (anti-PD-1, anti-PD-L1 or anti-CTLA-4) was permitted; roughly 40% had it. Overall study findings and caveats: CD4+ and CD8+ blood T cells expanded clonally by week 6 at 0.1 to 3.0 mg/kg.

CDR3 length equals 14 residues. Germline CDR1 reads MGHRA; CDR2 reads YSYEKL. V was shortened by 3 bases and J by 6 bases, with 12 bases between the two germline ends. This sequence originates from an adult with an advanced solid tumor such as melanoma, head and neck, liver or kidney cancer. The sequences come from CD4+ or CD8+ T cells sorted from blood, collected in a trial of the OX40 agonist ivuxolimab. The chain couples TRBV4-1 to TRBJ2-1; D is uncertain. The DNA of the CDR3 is TGCGCCAGCAGCCATCCCGGGCCCTTCAATGAGCAGTTCTTC. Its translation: CASSHPGPFNEQFF.